This T cell receptor (beta chain) was recovered during a study of beta chain features in type 1 diabetes. Overall study results and limits: Type 1 diabetes patients had moderately but significantly shorter TCRB CDR3s in all four CD4+ subsets.

This CDR3 is 14 amino acids long. Germline CDR1 is MNHNY and CDR2 is SVGAGI (reference sequence). Trimming stripped 0 bases from V and 6 bases from J, with 11 bases between. With respect to this clone: Antigen: not known.

Reverse transcription of all isolated RNA meant that expressed TCRB transcripts were sequenced. Sequenced by immunoSEQ multiplex PCR; TCRdb stores in-frame clones only, minus some. Of approximately 160,000 clones listed, 10% are singletons. This chain joins TRBV6-6 and TRBJ1-2; tentative D call: TRBD1 (6 bases). Sequencing was carried out using central memory CD4+ T cells from blood. The sequence came from a man under 40 with type 1 diabetes. CDR3 in amino acids: CASSYSVRGNGYTF. The CDR3 DNA is TGTGCCAGCAGTTACTCGGTCAGGGGCAATGGCTACACCTTC.